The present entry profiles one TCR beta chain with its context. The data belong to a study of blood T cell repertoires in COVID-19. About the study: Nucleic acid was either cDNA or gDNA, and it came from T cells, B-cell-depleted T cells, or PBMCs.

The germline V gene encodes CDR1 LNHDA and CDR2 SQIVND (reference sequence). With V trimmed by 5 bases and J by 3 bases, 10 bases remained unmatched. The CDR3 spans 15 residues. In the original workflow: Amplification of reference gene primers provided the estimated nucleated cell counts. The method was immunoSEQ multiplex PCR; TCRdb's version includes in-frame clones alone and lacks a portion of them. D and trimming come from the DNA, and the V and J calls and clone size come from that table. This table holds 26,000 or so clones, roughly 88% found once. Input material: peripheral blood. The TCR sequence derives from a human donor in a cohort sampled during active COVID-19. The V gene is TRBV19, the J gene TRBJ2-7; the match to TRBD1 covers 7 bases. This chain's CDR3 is CASSLLGGADYEQYF. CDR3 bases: TGTGCCAGTAGTCTCCTAGGGGGCGCGGACTACGAGCAGTACTTC.